This TCR beta chain was retrieved from a study of blood T cell repertoires in COVID-19. Study-wide context: Samples came from the United States, Italy and Spain, spanning acute and convalescent COVID-19. Sources were T cells, B-cell-depleted T cells, or PBMCs; the material itself was cDNA or gDNA.

Authors' processing steps: Amplification of reference gene primers provided the estimated nucleated cell counts. The protocol was immunoSEQ multiplex PCR, while the TCRdb copy is restricted to in-frame clones and leaves out a portion. That table is the source of V, J and clone size, and D and trimming were worked out from the DNA. The sample has 100,000 to 150,000 clones; 80% to 85% are singletons. V lost 0 bases and J lost 0; bases outside the gene matches: 3. The CDR3 consists of 16 residues. The germline V gene encodes CDR1 WSHSY and CDR2 SAAADI. The chain carries TRBV10-2 and TRBJ2-7; 9 positions match TRBD2. The sequencing input was peripheral blood. The clonotype comes from a woman between 50 and 59 years old with acute or convalescent COVID-19. CDR3 DNA: TGCGCCAGCAGTGAGTCGGGTAGCGGGAGCTCCTACGAGCAGTACTTC. Translated: CASSESGSGSSYEQYF.